This passage covers 8 T cell receptor beta chains from one sample sequenced in a study of chemoradiotherapy in HPV16-positive cancers. TCRdb's copy holds only in-frame clones and misses some; the assay was immunoSEQ multiplex PCR. This table holds 6,000 to 8,000 clones, 70% to 85% found once. Sequences were derived from blood, sampled from a patient who underwent chemoradiotherapy. All receptors come from a human donor with HPV-associated anogenital cancer.

The V gene is TRBV6-1, the J gene TRBJ1-4, with 9 bases aligning to TRBD1. The V and J ends lost 3 bases and 5 bases, in that order; junction bases with no gene match: 7. The CDR3 totals 16 residues. Per the germline V gene, CDR1 is MNHNS and CDR2 is SASEGT. The DNA for the CDR3 is TGTGCCAGCAGTGATCAAACCGGGACAGGGAATGAAAAACTGTTTTTT. Translation: CASSDQTGTGNEKLFF.

The chain has TRBV2 and TRBJ2-5, with D unclear. Matching the DNA end better, TRBJ2-7 makes the J call doubtful. Germline loops: CDR1 SNHLY, CDR2 FYNNEI. There are 12 residues in the CDR3. Here the CDR3 DNA reads TGTGCCAGCAGTGTCTTAGGTGGCGAGCAGTACTTC. The encoded protein is CASSVLGGEQYF.

The CDR3 region has the DNA TGTGCCAGCGGTAGCGTCCTATACGAGCAGTACTTC. It codes for CASGSVLYEQYF. The rearrangement links TRBV27 to TRBJ2-7, with D possibly matching TRBD2 (5 bases). Germline V lookup: CDR1 MNHEY, CDR2 SMNVEV (reference sequence). The CDR3 sequence is 12 residues long. V lost 8 bases to trimming and J lost 4 bases, with 12 bases between them.

The genes are TRBV27 and TRBJ1-2; D not certain. The CDR3 is 13 residues long. Germline V gives CDR1 MNHEY, CDR2 SMNVEV (reference sequence). Trimming stripped 8 bases from V and 3 bases from J, with 13 bases between. The CDR3 nucleotides are TGTGCCAGCCAAAGGGCCGGCGACTATGGCTACACCTTC. Protein product: CASQRAGDYGYTF.

This chain joins TRBV4-2 and TRBJ1-5; D may be TRBD1 (5 bases). From germline, CDR1 is LGHNA and CDR2 YNFKEQ. The CDR3 is 14 amino acids. The V and J ends lost 3 bases and 6 bases respectively, with 12 bases between them. The CDR3 nucleotides are TGTGCCAGCAGCCATAGACAGACGGGTCAGCCCCAGCATTTT. This encodes CASSHRQTGQPQHF.

The CDR3 region has the DNA TGTGCCAGCAGCGTAGGGGGTTTGGGGATACCCGTTCAAGAGACCCAGTACTTC. It codes for CASSVGGLGIPVQETQYF. The chain is built from TRBV9 and TRBJ2-5, with D unclear. CDR1 is SGDLS, CDR2 YYNGEE, per germline. The CDR3 covers 18 residues. Trimming cost V 0 bases and J 2 bases, with 20 bases left between them.

This rearrangement joins TRBV14 to TRBJ2-1; TRBD2 matches 9 bases. The length of the CDR3 is 15 residues. CDR1 SGHDN and CDR2 FVKESK come from the germline V gene. The ends lost 6 bases at V and 6 bases at J; junction bases unmatched: 9. This chain's CDR3 is CASRPLAGLGNEQFF. CDR3 bases: TGTGCCAGCAGACCTCTAGCGGGGTTGGGCAATGAGCAGTTCTTC.

The CDR3 region is CASSISREGDIQYF. The CDR3 DNA sequence: TGTGCCAGTAGTATAAGCAGGGAGGGAGACATTCAGTACTTC. The J gene is TRBJ2-4, the V gene TRBV19; 7 nucleotides agree with TRBD2. The J segment lost 8 bases and the V segment lost 2 bases, leaving 6 bases of the junction unmatched. CDR1 is LNHDA and CDR2 is SQIVND in the germline V gene (reference sequence). The CDR3 sequence is 14 residues long.